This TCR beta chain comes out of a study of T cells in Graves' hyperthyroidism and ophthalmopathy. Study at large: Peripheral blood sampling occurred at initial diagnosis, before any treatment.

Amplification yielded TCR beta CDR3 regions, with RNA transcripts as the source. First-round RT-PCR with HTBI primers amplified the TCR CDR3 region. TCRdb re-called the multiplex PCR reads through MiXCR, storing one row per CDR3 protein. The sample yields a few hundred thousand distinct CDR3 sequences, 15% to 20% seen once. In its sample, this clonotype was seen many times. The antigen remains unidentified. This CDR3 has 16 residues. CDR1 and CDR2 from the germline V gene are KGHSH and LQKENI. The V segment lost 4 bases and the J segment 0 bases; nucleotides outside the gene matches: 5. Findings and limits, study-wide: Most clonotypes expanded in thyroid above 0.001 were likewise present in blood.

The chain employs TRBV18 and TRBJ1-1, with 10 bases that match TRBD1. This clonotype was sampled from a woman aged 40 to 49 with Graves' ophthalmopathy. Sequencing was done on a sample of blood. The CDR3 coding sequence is TGTGCCAGCTCACTAGACAGGGGGCCCATGAACACTGAAGCTTTCTTT. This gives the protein CASSLDRGPMNTEAFF.